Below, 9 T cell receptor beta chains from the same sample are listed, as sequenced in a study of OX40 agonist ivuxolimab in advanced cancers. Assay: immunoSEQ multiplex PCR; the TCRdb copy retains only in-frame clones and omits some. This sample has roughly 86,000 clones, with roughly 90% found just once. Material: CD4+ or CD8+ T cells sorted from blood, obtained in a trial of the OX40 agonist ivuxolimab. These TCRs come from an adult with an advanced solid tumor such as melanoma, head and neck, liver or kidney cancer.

Here the CDR3 reads CASSPPNKAYEQYF. The CDR3 coding sequence is TGTGCCAGCTCACCACCGAACAAAGCCTACGAGCAGTACTTC. The chain recombines TRBV18 with TRBJ2-7; D is undetermined. The CDR3 sequence is 14 residues long. With 0 bases removed from V and 2 bases from J, the gap between germline ends came to 8 bases. CDR1 and CDR2 (germline): KGHSH, LQKENI.

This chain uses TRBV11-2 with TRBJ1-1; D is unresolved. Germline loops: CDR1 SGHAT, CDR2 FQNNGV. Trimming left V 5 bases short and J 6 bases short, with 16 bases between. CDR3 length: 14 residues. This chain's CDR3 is CASSPFPGISEAFF. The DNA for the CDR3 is TGTGCCAGCAGCCCCTTCCCGGGCATCTCTGAAGCTTTCTTT.

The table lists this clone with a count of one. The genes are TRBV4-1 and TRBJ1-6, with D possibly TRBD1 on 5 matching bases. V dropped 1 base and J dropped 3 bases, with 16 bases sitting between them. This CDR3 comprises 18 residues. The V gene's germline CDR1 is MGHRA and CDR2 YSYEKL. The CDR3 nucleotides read TGCGCCAGCAGCCAAGGGGGGAGCCTGCGGGACTATAATTCACCCCTCCACTTT. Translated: CASSQGGSLRDYNSPLHF.

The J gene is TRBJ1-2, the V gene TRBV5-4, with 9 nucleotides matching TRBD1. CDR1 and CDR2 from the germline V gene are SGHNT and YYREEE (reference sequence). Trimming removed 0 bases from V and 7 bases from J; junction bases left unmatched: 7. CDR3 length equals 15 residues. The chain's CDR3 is CASSLDGTGSRGYTF. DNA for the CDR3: TGTGCCAGCAGCTTGGACGGGACAGGGTCGCGTGGCTACACCTTC.

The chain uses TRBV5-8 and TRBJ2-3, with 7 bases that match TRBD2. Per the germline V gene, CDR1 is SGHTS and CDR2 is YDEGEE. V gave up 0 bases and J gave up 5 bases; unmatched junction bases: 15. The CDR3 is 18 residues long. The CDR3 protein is CASSLARASGRSRDTQYF. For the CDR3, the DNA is TGTGCCAGCAGCTTGGCCCGGGCTAGCGGAAGATCACGAGATACGCAGTATTTT.

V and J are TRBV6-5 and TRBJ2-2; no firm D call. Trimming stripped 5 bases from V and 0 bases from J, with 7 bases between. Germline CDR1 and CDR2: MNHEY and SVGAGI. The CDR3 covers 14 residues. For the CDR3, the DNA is TGTGCCAGCAGTCCCCCAGCGAACACCGGGGAGCTGTTTTTT. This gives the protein CASSPPANTGELFF.

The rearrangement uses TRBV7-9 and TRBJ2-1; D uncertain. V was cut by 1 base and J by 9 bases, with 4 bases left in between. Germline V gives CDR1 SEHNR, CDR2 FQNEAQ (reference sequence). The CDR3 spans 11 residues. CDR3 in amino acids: CASSLDTEQFF. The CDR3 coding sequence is TGTGCCAGCAGCTTAGACACTGAGCAGTTCTTC. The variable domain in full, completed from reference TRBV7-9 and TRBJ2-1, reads DTGVSQNPRHKITKRGQNVTFRCDPISEHNRLYWYRQTLGQGPEFLTYFQNEAQLEKSRLLSDRFSAERPKGSFSTLEIQRTEQGDSAMYLCASSLDTEQFFGPGTRLTVL.

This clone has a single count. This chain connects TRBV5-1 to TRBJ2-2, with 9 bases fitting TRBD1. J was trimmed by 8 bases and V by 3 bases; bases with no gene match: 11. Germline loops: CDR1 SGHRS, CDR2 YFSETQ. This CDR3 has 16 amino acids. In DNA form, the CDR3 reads TGCGCCAGCAGCTCCCCGGAACAGGGGGCTACGGGGGAGCTGTTTTTT. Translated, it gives CASSSPEQGATGELFF.

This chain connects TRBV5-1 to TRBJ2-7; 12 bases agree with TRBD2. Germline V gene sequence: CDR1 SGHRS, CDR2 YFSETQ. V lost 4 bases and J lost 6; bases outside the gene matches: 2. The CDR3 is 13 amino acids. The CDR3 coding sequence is TGCGCCAGCAGCCCGGGACTAGCGGGCGAGCAGTACTTC. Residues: CASSPGLAGEQYF.